Listed below are T cell receptor beta chains from one sample, sequenced in a study of T cells in Graves' hyperthyroidism and ophthalmopathy. TCRdb reprocessed the multiplex PCR reads with MiXCR, giving one entry per CDR3 protein. The profile shows more than 550,000 distinct CDR3 sequences, about 45% of them singletons. Source material: peripheral blood or thyroid tissue (not recorded which). The receptors shown here come from an adult man with Graves' disease, either hyperthyroidism or ophthalmopathy (not recorded which). CDR3s include the opening cysteine and the closing phenylalanine or tryptophan. The D gene is left open where the match is weak. Only some rows state a clone size, as once, few, many or a class for expanded clones.

j_gene | d_gene | v_gene | abundance | CDR3aa | CDR3nt
TRBJ1-1 | - | TRBV20-1 | - | CSAREAGLMNTEAFF | TGCAGTGCTAGAGAAGCCGGACTTATGAACACTGAAGCTTTCTTT
TRBJ1-5 | - | TRBV2 | many | CASSATFYSNQPQHF | TGTGCCAGCAGTGCAACATTTTATAGCAATCAGCCCCAGCATTTT
TRBJ2-5 | TRBD2 | TRBV29-1 | - | CSAGEAGGRETQYF | TGCAGCGCTGGGGAAGCGGGAGGTAGAGAGACCCAGTACTTC
TRBJ2-7 | - | TRBV12-3/TRBV12-4 | - | CASSYDGFEQYF | TGTGCCAGCAGTTACGATGGCTTCGAGCAGTACTTC
TRBJ2-2 | TRBD2 | TRBV2 | - | CASSTNSGNTNTGELFF | TGTGCCAGCAGTACCAATAGCGGGAACACGAACACCGGGGAGCTGTTTTTT
TRBJ1-2 | TRBD1 | TRBV29-1 | many | CSVESGQGVINYGYTF | TGCAGCGTTGAGAGCGGACAGGGGGTGATTAACTATGGCTACACCTTC
TRBJ1-2 | - | TRBV25-1 | - | CASSVGQLGYTF | TGTGCCAGCAGTGTAGGTCAACTTGGCTACACCTTC
TRBJ2-7 | TRBD1 | TRBV10-3 | - | CASSYRGTGRDEQYF | TGTGCCAGCAGTTATAGAGGGACAGGGAGGGACGAGCAGTACTTC
TRBJ1-6 | TRBD1 | TRBV29-1 | - | CSVETGADSPLHF | TGCAGCGTTGAGACAGGGGCTGATTCACCCCTCCACTTT
TRBJ1-3 | - | TRBV7-2 | few | CASSLGTGTGGNTIYF | TGTGCCAGCAGCTTAGGAACAGGCACGGGGGGAAACACCATATATTTT
TRBJ2-7 | - | TRBV6-1 | few | CASSELQSYEQYF | TGTGCCAGCAGTGAACTACAGTCCTACGAGCAGTACTTC
TRBJ1-5 | - | TRBV2 | many | CASSTGSQPQHF | TGTGCCAGCAGTACGGGAAGCCAGCCCCAGCATTTT
TRBJ1-2 | TRBD1 | TRBV19 | - | CASSDRTGASYGYTF | TGTGCCAGTAGTGACAGGACAGGCGCTTCCTATGGCTACACCTTC
TRBJ2-7 | - | TRBV6-1 | - | CASKSHTVYSYEQYF | TGTGCCAGCAAAAGCCATACGGTTTACTCCTACGAGCAGTACTTC
TRBJ1-2 | TRBD1 | TRBV19 | - | CASSSPGQGAHGYTF | TGTGCCAGTAGTTCCCCGGGACAGGGGGCGCATGGCTACACCTTC
TRBJ2-5 | - | TRBV20-1 | - | CSARGLTVWGETQYF | TGCAGTGCTAGAGGTTTGACAGTTTGGGGGGAGACCCAGTACTTC
TRBJ2-7 | - | TRBV7-6 | many | CASSLGVAAPYEQYF | TGTGCCAGCAGCTTGGGGGTAGCGGCCCCCTACGAGCAGTACTTC
TRBJ1-4 | - | TRBV11-1 | - | CATHYEKLFF | TGTGCCACCCATTATGAAAAACTGTTTTTT
TRBJ2-7 | - | TRBV6-5 | few | CASSETLIGSEQYF | TGTGCCAGCAGTGAGACCCTGATAGGGTCCGAGCAGTACTTC
TRBJ1-2 | TRBD1 | TRBV5-1 | few | CASSLEGQGLYGYTF | TGCGCCAGCAGCTTGGAGGGACAGGGCCTCTATGGCTACACCTTC
TRBJ1-5 | TRBD1 | TRBV2 | - | CASSTGTGTQPQHF | TGTGCCAGCAGCACCGGGACAGGTACTCAGCCCCAGCATTTT